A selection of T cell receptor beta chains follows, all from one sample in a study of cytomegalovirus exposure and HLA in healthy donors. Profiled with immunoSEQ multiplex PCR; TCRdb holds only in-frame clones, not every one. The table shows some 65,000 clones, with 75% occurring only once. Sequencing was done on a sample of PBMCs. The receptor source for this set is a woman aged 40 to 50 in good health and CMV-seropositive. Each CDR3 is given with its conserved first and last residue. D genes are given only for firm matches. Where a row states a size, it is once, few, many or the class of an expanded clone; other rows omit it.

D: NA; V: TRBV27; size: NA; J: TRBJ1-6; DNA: TGTGCCAGCAGTTCAACTCGCGGGGTCGGAGGGTCACCCCTCCACTTT; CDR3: CASSSTRGVGGSPLHF
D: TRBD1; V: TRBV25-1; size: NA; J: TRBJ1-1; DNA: TGTGCCAGCAGGAGGGAGACAGGGGAAGCTTTCTTT; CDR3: CASRRETGEAFF
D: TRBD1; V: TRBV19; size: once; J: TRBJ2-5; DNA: TGTGCCAGTAGCGGACAGGGGAGGACGGAGACCCAGTACTTC; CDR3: CASSGQGRTETQYF
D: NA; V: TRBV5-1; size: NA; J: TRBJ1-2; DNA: TGCGCCAGCAGGCTGGACATCCCCATCGGTACCTATGGCTACACCTTC; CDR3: CASRLDIPIGTYGYTF
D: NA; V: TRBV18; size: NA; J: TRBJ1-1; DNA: TGTGCCAGCTCATACGTCCTAACGGGTGAAGCTTTCTTT; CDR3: CASSYVLTGEAFF
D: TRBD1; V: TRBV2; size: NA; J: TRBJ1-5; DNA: TGTGCCAGCAGGGGAGACAGGGGAGGGAGTCAGCCCCAGCATTTT; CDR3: CASRGDRGGSQPQHF
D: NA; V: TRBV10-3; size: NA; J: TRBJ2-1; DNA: TGTGCCATCAAGCGTGAGACCAATGAGCAGTTCTTC; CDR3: CAIKRETNEQFF
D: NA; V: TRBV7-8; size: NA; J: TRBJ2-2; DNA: TGTGCCAGCAGCTTAAGAGGGTGGGCAGGGGACACCGGGGAGCTGTTTTTT; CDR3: CASSLRGWAGDTGELFF
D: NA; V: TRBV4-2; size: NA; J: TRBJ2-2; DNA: TGTGCCAGCAGCCAAGATAACGGGGGGCGCATCGGGGAGCTGTTTTTT; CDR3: CASSQDNGGRIGELFF
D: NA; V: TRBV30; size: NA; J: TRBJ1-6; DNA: TGTGCCTACGACCGGGACTTTGATAATTCACCCCTCCACTTT; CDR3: CAYDRDFDNSPLHF
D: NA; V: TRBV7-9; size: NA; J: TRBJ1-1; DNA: TGTGCCAGCACCTTACAGGGTTCCACTGAAGCTTTCTTT; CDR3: CASTLQGSTEAFF
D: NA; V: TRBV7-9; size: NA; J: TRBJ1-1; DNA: TGTGCCAGCAGCTTAACAGGGACTGAAGCTTTCTTT; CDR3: CASSLTGTEAFF
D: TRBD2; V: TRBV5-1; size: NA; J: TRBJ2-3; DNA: TGCGCCAGCAGCTTGGCTAAGTTCTCCGGGACTAGAGGGGATACGCAGTATTTT; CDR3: CASSLAKFSGTRGDTQYF
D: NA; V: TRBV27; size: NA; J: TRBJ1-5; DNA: TGTGCCAGCAGTTTAAAGGGGGTTGATAGCAATCAGCCCCAGCATTTT; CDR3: CASSLKGVDSNQPQHF
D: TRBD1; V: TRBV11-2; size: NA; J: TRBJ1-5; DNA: TGTGCCAGCAGCTTAGATCGGGTAGGGGGCGTTAAACAGCCCCAGCATTTT; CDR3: CASSLDRVGGVKQPQHF
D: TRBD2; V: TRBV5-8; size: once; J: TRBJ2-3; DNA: TGTGCCAGCACCCCATCAAAGCGGGGGACAGATACGCAGTATTTT; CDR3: CASTPSKRGTDTQYF
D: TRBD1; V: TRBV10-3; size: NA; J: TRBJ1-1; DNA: TGTGCCATCAGCGGGACAGGGACTAACACTGAAGCTTTCTTT; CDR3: CAISGTGTNTEAFF
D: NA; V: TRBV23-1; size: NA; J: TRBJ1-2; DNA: TGCGCCAGCAGTCAATCCGAGGGGGGGTACCGTAACTATGGCTACACCTTC; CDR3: CASSQSEGGYRNYGYTF
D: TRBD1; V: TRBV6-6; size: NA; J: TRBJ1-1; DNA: TGTGCCAGCAGTCAAGGACAGGGTTTGAACACTGAAGCTTTCTTT; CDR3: CASSQGQGLNTEAFF
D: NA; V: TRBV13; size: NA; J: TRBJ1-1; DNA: TGTGCCAGCAGCTTAGTTGGACAGACAGAGGCCACTGAAGCTTTCTTT; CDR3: CASSLVGQTEATEAFF
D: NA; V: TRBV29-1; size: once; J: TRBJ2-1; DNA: TGCAGCGTGCCAGGATCCTCGAAGGCCTACAATGAGCAGTTCTTC; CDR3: CSVPGSSKAYNEQFF
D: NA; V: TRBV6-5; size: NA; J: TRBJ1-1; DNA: TGTGCCAGCAGAGGGGGGGGTGAAGCTTTCTTT; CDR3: CASRGGGEAFF
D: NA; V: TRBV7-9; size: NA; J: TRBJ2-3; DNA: TGTGCCAGCAGCTTAGGAGGGCCGAGCACAGATACGCAGTATTTT; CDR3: CASSLGGPSTDTQYF
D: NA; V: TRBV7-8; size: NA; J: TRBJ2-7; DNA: TGTGCCAGCAGCCTTGACAGGGACTTTTCCTACGAGCAGTACTTC; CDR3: CASSLDRDFSYEQYF
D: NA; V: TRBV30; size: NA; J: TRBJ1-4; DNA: TGTGCCTGTTCAGGTGTTAATGAAAAACTGTTTTTT; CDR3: CACSGVNEKLFF
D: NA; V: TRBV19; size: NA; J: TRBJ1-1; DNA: TGTGCCACCCTGTGGGGGGGCACTGAAGCTTTCTTT; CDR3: CATLWGGTEAFF
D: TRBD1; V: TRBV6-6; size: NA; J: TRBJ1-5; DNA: TGTGCCAGCAGTCCCCAGGGGGATCAGCCCCAGCATTTT; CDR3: CASSPQGDQPQHF
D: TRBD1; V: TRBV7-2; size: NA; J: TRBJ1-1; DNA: TGTGCCAGCAGCTTAGTTGGACAGGGTGACACTGAAGCTTTCTTT; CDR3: CASSLVGQGDTEAFF
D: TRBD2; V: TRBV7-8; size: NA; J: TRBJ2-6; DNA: TGTGCCAGCAGCTTAGCGCCCTCGGGGGGGCTGGGGTATGGGGCCAACGTCCTGACTTTC; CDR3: CASSLAPSGGLGYGANVLTF
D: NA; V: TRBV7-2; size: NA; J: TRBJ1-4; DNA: TGTGCCAGCAGCCCGCGGCGGGGTGCTAATGAAAAACTGTTTTTT; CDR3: CASSPRRGANEKLFF
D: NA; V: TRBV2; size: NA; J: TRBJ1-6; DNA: TGTGCCAGCAGCCAGGAGGGACTTGACTCACCCCTCCACTTT; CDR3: CASSQEGLDSPLHF
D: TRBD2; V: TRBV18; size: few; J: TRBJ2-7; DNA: TGTGCCAGCTCACCACAGTCTAGCGGGGGTGCGGGGTACGAGCAGTACTTC; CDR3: CASSPQSSGGAGYEQYF
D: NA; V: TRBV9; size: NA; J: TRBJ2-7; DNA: TGTGCCAGCAGCGTCTCCGGGACATCTCACTACGAGCAGTACTTC; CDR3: CASSVSGTSHYEQYF
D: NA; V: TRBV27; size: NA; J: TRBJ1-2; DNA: TGTGCCAGCAGTTGGTCGCAGGGGAGTAACTATGGCTACACCTTC; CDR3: CASSWSQGSNYGYTF
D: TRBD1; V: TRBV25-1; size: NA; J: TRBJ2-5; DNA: TGTGCCAGCAGTGAATTTCACAGGGGATCTGAGACCCAGTACTTC; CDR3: CASSEFHRGSETQYF
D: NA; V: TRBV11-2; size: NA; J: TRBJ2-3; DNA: TGTGCCAGCAGCTTAAGTATCAGGGGCACAGATACGCAGTATTTT; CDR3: CASSLSIRGTDTQYF
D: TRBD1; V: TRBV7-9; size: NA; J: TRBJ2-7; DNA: TGTGCCAGCAGCTTGGACAGGGGATTTTCCTACGAGCAGTACTTC; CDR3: CASSLDRGFSYEQYF
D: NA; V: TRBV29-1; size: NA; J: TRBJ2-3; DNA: TGCAGCGTTGGGACAGCGGCTAGCACAGATACGCAGTATTTT; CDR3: CSVGTAASTDTQYF
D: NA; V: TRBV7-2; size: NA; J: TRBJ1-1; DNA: TGTGCCAGCAGCCCTCGAGTGGGGGGAGAAGCTTTCTTT; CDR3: CASSPRVGGEAFF
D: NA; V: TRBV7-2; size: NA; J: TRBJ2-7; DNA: TGTGCCAGCAGCTTCCTACAGGGATCTCACGAGCAGTACTTC; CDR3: CASSFLQGSHEQYF
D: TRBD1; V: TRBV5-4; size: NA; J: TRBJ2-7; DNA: TGTGCCAGCAGCCCGGCGGGACAGGGTTCCTACGAGCAGTACTTC; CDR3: CASSPAGQGSYEQYF
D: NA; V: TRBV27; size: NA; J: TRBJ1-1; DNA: TGTGCCAGCAGTTTAGGGAGGAACACTGAAGCTTTCTTT; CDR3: CASSLGRNTEAFF
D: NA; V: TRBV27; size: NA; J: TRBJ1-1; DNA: TGTGCCAGCAGTTTTGGGGCAAAGGGCACTGAAGCTTTCTTT; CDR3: CASSFGAKGTEAFF
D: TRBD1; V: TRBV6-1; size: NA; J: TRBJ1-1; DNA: TGTGCCAGCAGTTACGACAGGGGAGCTTTCTTT; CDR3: CASSYDRGAFF
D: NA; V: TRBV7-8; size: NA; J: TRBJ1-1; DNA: TGTGCCAGCAGCCACGCGACGGATCTAGGGAACACTGAAGCTTTCTTT; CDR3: CASSHATDLGNTEAFF
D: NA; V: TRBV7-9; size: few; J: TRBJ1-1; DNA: TGTGCCAGCAGCCGGGGGAACACTGAAGCTTTCTTT; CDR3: CASSRGNTEAFF
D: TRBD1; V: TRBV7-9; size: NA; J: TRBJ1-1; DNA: TGTGCCAGCAGCCCCGGGACAGCCCTCGTGAACACTGAAGCTTTCTTT; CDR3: CASSPGTALVNTEAFF
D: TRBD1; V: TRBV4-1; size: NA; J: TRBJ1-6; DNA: TGCGCCAGCAGCCCCCCTCGACAGGGAGGTGGCTCACCCCTCCACTTT; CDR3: CASSPPRQGGGSPLHF
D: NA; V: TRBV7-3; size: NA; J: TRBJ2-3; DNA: TGTGCCAGCAGCCTAGACGGAGGAGATACGCAGTATTTT; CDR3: CASSLDGGDTQYF
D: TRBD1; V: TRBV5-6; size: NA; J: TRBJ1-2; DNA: TGTGCCAGCAGCACTCTTCGGACAGGGGAACAATATGGCTACACCTTC; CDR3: CASSTLRTGEQYGYTF